The rows below give T cell receptor beta chains drawn from one sample of a study of blood T cell repertoires in COVID-19. Data came from immunoSEQ multiplex PCR; TCRdb stores just in-frame clones and leaves some out. The data hold about 280,000 clones, with 85% observed a single time. Sequenced input: peripheral blood. These receptors were obtained from a human donor in a cohort sampled during active COVID-19. The CDR3 runs from the conserved cysteine through the conserved F or W. The D gene is left open where the match is weak. For some rows the clone size is stated as once, few or many, or as a class when expanded; others skip it.

cdr3_nt cdr3_aa d_call v_call clone_size j_call
TGTGCCAGCAGCCCCAGACAGAACACCGGGGAGCTGTTTTTT CASSPRQNTGELFF . TRBV13 . TRBJ2-2
TGTGCCAGCAGCTTGCCGACTAGCTCCGGAAACGAGCAGTACTTC CASSLPTSSGNEQYF TRBD2 TRBV5-6 . TRBJ2-7
TGTGCCAGCAGTGGGGCGAGTAGCAATCAGCCCCAGCATTTT CASSGASSNQPQHF . TRBV25-1 . TRBJ1-5
TGCGCCAGCAGCTTGGGACAGGGCTACAATGAGCAGTTCTTC CASSLGQGYNEQFF TRBD1 TRBV5-1 . TRBJ2-1
TGTGCCAGCTCATCCCGGGAGGGAAGCACAGATACGCAGTATTTT CASSSREGSTDTQYF TRBD2 TRBV18 . TRBJ2-3
TGCGCCAGCAGCCAACTGCAGGGGTCCGAGCAGTACTTC CASSQLQGSEQYF . TRBV4-3 . TRBJ2-7
TGTGCCACCGGCGGGTTTGTCCTATACGAGCAGTACTTC CATGGFVLYEQYF . TRBV24-1 . TRBJ2-7
TGTGCCAGCAGCCACGAACAGGGGGCGAATGGCTACACCTTC CASSHEQGANGYTF TRBD1 TRBV14 . TRBJ1-2
TGTGCCAGCAGATCCCCCGGGACAGGGAACTACGAGCAGTACTTC CASRSPGTGNYEQYF TRBD1 TRBV6-5 . TRBJ2-7
TGTGCCAGCAGACTCCTGAACGAGCAGTACTTC CASRLLNEQYF . TRBV12-3/TRBV12-4 few TRBJ2-7
TGCGCCAGCAGTACGACAGGTGGTTCCTACGAGCAGTACTTC CASSTTGGSYEQYF . TRBV5-1 . TRBJ2-7
TGCGCCAGCGGCCTAGACCACACCTACGAGCAGTACTTC CASGLDHTYEQYF . TRBV5-1 . TRBJ2-7
TGTGCCAGCAGCACGGGACTAGCGGGAAACTACGAGCAGTACTTC CASSTGLAGNYEQYF TRBD2 TRBV5-4 once TRBJ2-7
TGTGCCACCAGCAGAGTGGGGAGCGGACTCGGAGAGACCCAGTACTTC CATSRVGSGLGETQYF . TRBV15 . TRBJ2-5
TGCGCCAGCAGCTTGGGTCAGATTAATGAAAAACTGTTTTTT CASSLGQINEKLFF . TRBV5-1 . TRBJ1-4
TGTGCCAGCAGCACGGGACTAGTCAATGAGCAGTTCTTC CASSTGLVNEQFF TRBD2 TRBV7-3 . TRBJ2-1
TGTGCCACCAGTGCGAGCGGGGCCTACGAGCAGTACTTC CATSASGAYEQYF TRBD2 TRBV24-1 . TRBJ2-7
TGTGCCAGCAAACCGACAGGGGGCTATGGCTACACCTTC CASKPTGGYGYTF TRBD1 TRBV6-5 . TRBJ1-2
TGTGCCAGTAGTATAGATCTCAGGCTCGAGCAGTACTTC CASSIDLRLEQYF . TRBV19 . TRBJ2-7
TGTGCCAGCAGCTTGAACGGGGTTAATGAAAAACTGTTTTTT CASSLNGVNEKLFF . TRBV5-5 once TRBJ1-4
TGCGCCAGCAGTTTTTTGAGGGGGAGTGCTGGGGCCAACGTCCTGACTTTC CASSFLRGSAGANVLTF . TRBV10-2 once TRBJ2-6
TGTGCCAGCAGCTTAGTCGGGACTAGCGGGATCCAAGAGACCCAGTACTTC CASSLVGTSGIQETQYF TRBD2 TRBV7-2 . TRBJ2-5
TGTGCCACGTACCAGGGGGCCCACACCGGGGAGCTGTTTTTT CATYQGAHTGELFF TRBD1 TRBV28 . TRBJ2-2
TGTGCCAGCATCCCAGGGGGCGCGAAAAACATTCAGTACTTC CASIPGGAKNIQYF TRBD1 TRBV28 few TRBJ2-4
TGTGCCAGCAGCCATGGACAGCAGAATGGCTACACCTTC CASSHGQQNGYTF . TRBV3-1/TRBV3-2 . TRBJ1-2
TGTGCATCTTACGAGCAGTACTTC CASYEQYF . TRBV12-3/TRBV12-4 . TRBJ2-7
TGTGCCAGCAGCCTGGCCGGGCTAGCGGGGCCCACAGATACGCAGTATTTT CASSLAGLAGPTDTQYF TRBD2 TRBV3-1/TRBV3-2 . TRBJ2-3